One and the same sample provided the 27 T cell receptor beta chains below, sequenced in a study of cytomegalovirus exposure and HLA in healthy donors. Using immunoSEQ multiplex PCR, the repertoire was profiled, and TCRdb retains in-frame clones only, with some absent. This table holds 95,000 to 120,000 clones, over 75% found once. The specimen sequenced was PBMCs. The receptor set was obtained from a woman aged 18-29 years in good health and CMV-seronegative.

V is TRBV9 and J is TRBJ2-7, with 9 nucleotides matching TRBD1. The germline gives CDR1 SGDLS, CDR2 YYNGEE. CDR3 length: 17 residues. J was trimmed by 4 bases and V by 4 bases; bases with no gene match: 15. In DNA, the CDR3 is TGTGCCAGCAGCCCCGGGACAGGGTTAGGCTTACTATACGAGCAGTACTTC. It specifies CASSPGTGLGLLYEQYF.

The rearrangement uses TRBV25-1 and TRBJ2-7; 10 positions agree with TRBD1. CDR3 length: 15 residues. CDR1 and CDR2 (germline): MGHDK, SYGVNS. Trimming cost V 6 bases and J 6 bases; bases outside gene matches: 11. The CDR3 is CASRPRDRGQGEQYF. CDR3 DNA: TGTGCCAGCAGACCGCGGGACAGGGGCCAGGGCGAGCAGTACTTC.

This clone was seen only a few times. This chain uses TRBV11-2 with TRBJ1-1, with 9 bases that match TRBD1. Germline loops: CDR1 SGHAT, CDR2 FQNNGV. V trimming: 5 bases; J trimming: 5 bases; junction bases outside the gene matches: 3. CDR3 length: 13 amino acids. The CDR3 is CASSLGTGTEAFF. The CDR3, as DNA: TGTGCCAGCAGCCTCGGGACAGGGACTGAAGCTTTCTTT.

V gene TRBV29-1 combines with J gene TRBJ1-1, with 9 bases identical to TRBD1. The CDR3 contains 13 residues. J was trimmed by 2 bases and V by 4 bases; bases with no gene match: 2. The V gene's germline CDR1 is SQVTM and CDR2 ANQGSEA. CDR3 nucleotide sequence: TGCAGCGTTGGGGGACAGGGAAACACTGAAGCTTTCTTT. Translated, it gives CSVGGQGNTEAFF.

This clone was seen a few times. The chain joins TRBV15 to TRBJ2-7, with D unresolved. V lost 0 bases, J lost 5 bases, and 14 bases lay in between. The CDR3 has 15 residues. In germline, CDR1 is LNHNV, CDR2 YYDKDF (reference sequence). The CDR3 nucleotides read TGTGCCACCAGCAGAGATCTGGAGCAGATCAACGAGCAGTACTTC. This codes for CATSRDLEQINEQYF.

The V call is TRBV7-6, the J call TRBJ1-1; D not resolved. This CDR3 spans 14 amino acids. Germline CDR1 reads SGHVS; CDR2 reads FNYEAQ. Trimming stripped 0 bases from V and 10 bases from J, with 15 bases between. The chain's CDR3 is CASSLAAEAPGAFF. In DNA, the CDR3 is TGTGCCAGCAGCTTAGCGGCCGAGGCTCCGGGAGCTTTCTTT. The full variable domain, rest sourced from reference TRBV7-6 and TRBJ1-1, is GAGVSQSPRYKVTKRGQDVALRCDPISGHVSLYWYRQALGQGPEFLTYFNYEAQQDKSGLPNDRFSAERPEGSISTLTIQRTEQRDSAMYRCASSLAAEAPGAFFGQGTRLTVV.

This chain connects TRBV7-6 to TRBJ2-1, with 8 bases identical to TRBD2. The ends lost 7 bases at V and 2 bases at J; junction bases unmatched: 4. This CDR3 has 14 amino acids. Germline values: CDR1 SGHVS, CDR2 FNYEAQ. CDR3 amino acids: CASMSSGAYNEQFF. CDR3 DNA: TGTGCCAGCATGAGTAGCGGGGCCTACAATGAGCAGTTCTTC.

The gene calls are TRBV7-2 and TRBJ2-7; possible D gene TRBD1, 5 bases. V lost 5 bases and J lost 6, with 17 bases in between. The CDR3 length is 14 residues. Germline V gene sequence: CDR1 SGHTA, CDR2 FQGNSA. CDR3 loop: CASSPPTAYAEQYF. The CDR3 DNA reads TGTGCCAGCAGCCCACCGACAGCTTACGCCGAGCAGTACTTC. The whole variable domain, filled in from reference TRBV7-2 and TRBJ2-7, reads GAGVSQSPSNKVTEKGKDVELRCDPISGHTALYWYRQSLGQGLEFLIYFQGNSAPDKSGLPSDRFSAERTGGSVSTLTIQRTQQEDSAVYLCASSPPTAYAEQYFGPGTRLTVT.

The V call is TRBV6-6, the J call TRBJ1-1; D perhaps matches TRBD1 (5 bases). Trimming left V 6 bases short and J 4 bases short, with 15 bases between. CDR3 length equals 14 residues. The germline CDR1 and CDR2 sequences are MNHNY and SVGAGI (reference sequence). CDR3 region: CASRDYMGGTEAFF. The CDR3 bases are TGTGCCAGCAGGGACTACATGGGGGGCACTGAAGCTTTCTTT.

The chain combines TRBV4-2 with TRBJ2-4; D unresolved. The ends were cut back, 1 base at V and 5 bases at J, with 12 bases in the middle. In germline, CDR1 is LGHNA, CDR2 YNFKEQ. This CDR3 region has 15 residues. CDR3 region: CASSQGWLQQNIQYF. The CDR3, as DNA: TGTGCCAGCAGCCAAGGGTGGCTACAGCAAAACATTCAGTACTTC.

This chain connects TRBV4-1 to TRBJ2-5; 10 nucleotides align to TRBD2. Germline CDR1 MGHRA, CDR2 YSYEKL. This CDR3 spans 15 amino acids. V was pared by 4 bases and J by 4 bases, with 6 bases of the junction left unmatched. In DNA form, the CDR3 reads TGCGCCAGCAGCCCCCTAGCGGGGGTAGGAGAGACCCAGTACTTC. It is translated as CASSPLAGVGETQYF.

This clone was counted between two and nine times. The chain carries TRBV19 and TRBJ2-1; 8 positions agree with TRBD1. Germline V lookup: CDR1 LNHDA, CDR2 SQIVND (reference sequence). V lost 5 bases to trimming and J lost 4 bases; unmatched junction nucleotides: 10. The CDR3 has 16 residues. Here the CDR3 DNA reads TGTGCCAGTAGTCCCCGGGACAGGTCCTATTACAATGAGCAGTTCTTC. The encoded protein is CASSPRDRSYYNEQFF.

The chain employs TRBV5-1 and TRBJ2-6, with 7 bases lining up with TRBD1. The CDR3 runs to 17 residues. The V and J ends lost 2 bases and 0 bases, in that order; junction bases with no gene match: 5. The germline gives CDR1 SGHRS, CDR2 YFSETQ. CDR3 residues: CASSLQGIHSGANVLTF. CDR3 nucleotides: TGCGCCAGCAGCTTACAGGGGATACACTCTGGGGCCAACGTCCTGACTTTC.

V gene TRBV6-5 combines with J gene TRBJ2-1; tentatively, D is TRBD1 (5 bases). This CDR3 is 13 amino acids long. CDR1 MNHEY and CDR2 SVGAGI come from the germline V gene. Trimming stripped 6 bases from V and 2 bases from J, with 8 bases between. CDR3 residues: CASSDSTYNEQFF. DNA for the CDR3: TGTGCCAGCAGCGACAGCACCTACAATGAGCAGTTCTTC.

This chain connects TRBV10-3 to TRBJ1-1; 7 bases align to TRBD1. Germline V gene data show CDR1 as ENHRY and CDR2 as SYGVKD. Germline trimming cut 2 bases from V and 0 bases from J; bases unmatched to any gene: 3. The CDR3 has 15 amino acids. CDR3 residues: CAISERGGVNTEAFF. In nucleotides, the CDR3 is TGTGCCATCAGTGAGAGAGGGGGCGTGAACACTGAAGCTTTCTTT.

This rearrangement joins TRBV5-1 to TRBJ2-1; 10 nucleotides match TRBD2. J was trimmed by 4 bases and V by 0 bases; bases with no gene match: 10. CDR1 is SGHRS and CDR2 is YFSETQ in the germline V gene. The CDR3 extends over 18 amino acids. CDR3 amino acids: CASSLGTLTSGDYNEQFF. CDR3 DNA sequence: TGCGCCAGCAGCTTGGGCACACTTACTAGCGGGGATTACAATGAGCAGTTCTTC.

J is TRBJ1-5 and V is TRBV28; D remains unclear. The germline V gene encodes CDR1 MDHEN and CDR2 SYDVKM. The ends were cut back, 6 bases at V and 6 bases at J, with 15 bases in the middle. The CDR3 sequence is 14 residues long. CDR3 coding DNA: TGTGCCAGCAGCCGCACGGGGTCCCCTCAGCCCCAGCATTTT. As protein: CASSRTGSPQPQHF.

The rearrangement links TRBV19 to TRBJ1-1; 7 nucleotides agree with TRBD1. The J segment lost 6 bases and the V segment lost 1 base, leaving 5 bases of the junction unmatched. The germline CDR1 and CDR2 sequences are LNHDA and SQIVND (reference sequence). The CDR3 spans 14 residues. CDR3 sequence reads: CASSIVSRGAEAFF. In nucleotides, the CDR3 is TGTGCCAGTAGTATAGTATCCAGGGGGGCTGAAGCTTTCTTT. Combining the CDR3 with reference TRBV19 and TRBJ1-1 gives the whole variable domain DGGITQSPKYLFRKEGQNVTLSCEQNLNHDAMYWYRQDPGQGLRLIYYSQIVNDFQKGDIAEGYSVSREKKESFPLTVTSAQKNPTAFYLCASSIVSRGAEAFFGQGTRLTVV.

J is TRBJ1-3 and V is TRBV29-1, with TRBD1 identical over 9 bases. With 5 bases clipped from V and 0 bases from J, the junction kept 2 bases outside the gene matches. The CDR3 contains 14 residues. From germline, CDR1 is SQVTM and CDR2 ANQGSEA. CDR3 in DNA: TGCAGCGTTACAGGGGGCAACTCTGGAAACACCATATATTTT. Translating gives CSVTGGNSGNTIYF.

The chain carries TRBV2 and TRBJ2-7; the D gene is possibly TRBD1 (5 bases). The CDR3 is 13 amino acids. Trimming left V 7 bases short and J 0 bases short, with 10 bases between. The germline V gene encodes CDR1 SNHLY and CDR2 FYNNEI. The CDR3 region has the DNA TGTGCCAGCAAGACAGAGTACTCCTACGAGCAGTACTTC. It is translated as CASKTEYSYEQYF.

V and J are TRBV25-1 and TRBJ2-3, with 8 bases identical to TRBD1. The CDR3 loop spans 13 amino acids. The V gene end was trimmed by 2 bases and the J gene end by 11 bases; junction bases not matched to a gene: 6. CDR1 is MGHDK, CDR2 SYGVNS, per germline. DNA for the CDR3: TGTGCCAGCAGTGAACAGGGGGCTGTTTGGCAGTATTTT. It yields the protein CASSEQGAVWQYF.

The V and J genes are TRBV9 and TRBJ2-7, with a weak D call TRBD1 (6 bases). The CDR3 contains 15 residues. V was shortened by 0 bases and J by 6 bases, with 16 bases between the two germline ends. Per germline, CDR1 SGDLS and CDR2 YYNGEE. CDR3 in amino acids: CASSVGPGQGIEQYF. The CDR3 nucleotides are TGTGCCAGCAGCGTAGGCCCGGGACAAGGGATCGAGCAGTACTTC.

This chain connects TRBV6-1 to TRBJ2-7; TRBD1 might be the D (6 bases). Trimming removed 2 bases from V and 3 bases from J, with 11 bases in between. The CDR3 is made up of 14 amino acids. Germline lookup yields CDR1 MNHNS and CDR2 SASEGT. CDR3 amino acids: CASSERDKFYEQYF. The CDR3 DNA follows: TGTGCCAGCAGTGAACGGGACAAATTCTACGAGCAGTACTTC.

A few counts support this clone. The chain employs TRBV2 and TRBJ2-7; perhaps TRBD2 as D (5 bases). CDR3 length: 14 amino acids. V lost 6 bases and J lost 1, with 13 bases in between. Germline CDR1 and CDR2: SNHLY and FYNNEI. CDR3 amino acids: CASSGLQPSYEQYF. In nucleotides, the CDR3 is TGTGCCAGCAGCGGACTCCAACCTTCCTACGAGCAGTACTTC. The complete variable domain, with remaining parts taken from reference TRBV2 and TRBJ2-7, reads EPEVTQTPSHQVTQMGQEVILRCVPISNHLYFYWYRQILGQKVEFLVSFYNNEISEKSEIFDDQFSVERPDGSNFTLKIRSTKLEDSAMYFCASSGLQPSYEQYFGPGTRLTVT.

This rearrangement joins TRBV7-9 to TRBJ2-6, with D possibly being TRBD2 (6 bases). The CDR3 runs 18 residues. The ends were cut back, 4 bases at V and 3 bases at J, with 19 bases in the middle. CDR1 and CDR2 (germline): SEHNR, FQNEAQ (reference sequence). CDR3 sequence (DNA): TGTGCCAGCAGCTCCACCGGAGGGTCAGGGTATGGGGCCAACGTCCTGACTTTC. This translates into CASSSTGGSGYGANVLTF. The variable domain in full, completed from reference TRBV7-9 and TRBJ2-6, reads DTGVSQNPRHKITKRGQNVTFRCDPISEHNRLYWYRQTLGQGPEFLTYFQNEAQLEKSRLLSDRFSAERPKGSFSTLEIQRTEQGDSAMYLCASSSTGGSGYGANVLTFGAGSRLTVL.

The V gene is TRBV5-1, the J gene TRBJ2-2, with TRBD2 as a possible D gene (5 bases). CDR3 size: 15 residues. V was cut by 2 bases and J by 7 bases, with 15 bases left in between. Germline V lookup: CDR1 SGHRS, CDR2 YFSETQ. The DNA of the CDR3 is TGCGCCAGCAGCTTCGGGATAGGTCTTGGCGGGGAGCTGTTTTTT. As protein: CASSFGIGLGGELFF.

The J gene is TRBJ1-1, the V gene TRBV6-1; no definite D call. Germline CDR1 and CDR2: MNHNS and SASEGT. This CDR3 has 15 amino acids. V was trimmed by 1 base and J by 2 bases, leaving 11 bases between them. Written as DNA, the CDR3 is TGTGCCAGCAGTGAAGAGGGCAGCGGTAACACTGAAGCTTTCTTT. This gives the protein CASSEEGSGNTEAFF.